What follows describes a single T cell receptor beta chain. This same CDR3 is encoded by further DNA sequences in the sample. Assay used: immunoSEQ multiplex PCR; TCRdb lists only in-frame clones, some missing. This repertoire shows about 300,000 clones, around nine tenths found once; its top ten account for less than 3%. These data belong to a study of blood T cell repertoires in COVID-19. Study-level information: Acute-phase and convalescent COVID-19 samples originated in the United States, Italy and Spain. T cells, B-cell-depleted T cells, or PBMCs supplied cDNA or gDNA.

In assigning cohorts, the study relied on participant-reported clinical history. The CDR3 sequence is 13 residues long. Trimming cost V 4 bases and J 1 base, with 8 bases left between them. Germline V gives CDR1 SGHRS, CDR2 YFSETQ. The TCR originated in a woman in her late teens or twenties who had recovered from COVID-19. The gene calls are TRBV5-1 and TRBJ1-1; D call uncertain. Specimen: PBMCs or T cells enriched from blood (not recorded which). The CDR3 nucleotides are TGCGCCAGCAGCGCGAGCGGGAACACTGAAGCTTTCTTT. It encodes CASSASGNTEAFF. The variable domain in full, completed from reference TRBV5-1 and TRBJ1-1, reads KAGVTQTPRYLIKTRGQQVTLSCSPISGHRSVSWYQQTPGQGLQFLFEYFSETQRNKGNFPGRFSGRQFSNSRSEMNVSTLELGDSALYLCASSASGNTEAFFGQGTRLTVV.